One T cell receptor beta chain is described in this entry. Its antigen is not known. The PCR ran on 60 Vbeta and 13 Jbeta primers. Sequencing was performed with immunoSEQ multiplex PCR; in TCRdb, only in-frame clones are kept and a portion is missing. The top ten clones hold roughly 2.1% of a sample with around 150,000 clones, around 77% of them seen once. This specimen comes from a study of cytomegalovirus exposure and HLA in healthy donors. Findings and limits, study-wide: Reported results showed that the classifier diagnosed cytomegalovirus status with high specificity and sensitivity.

Trimming took 2 bases from V and 4 from J, leaving 8 bases between them. This CDR3 is built from 13 residues. Per the germline V gene, CDR1 is MNHEY and CDR2 is SVGAGI. This receptor was taken from a man aged 50 to 60 in good health and CMV-seropositive. The chain uses TRBV6-5 and TRBJ1-2; no clear D. The sequenced sample was PBMCs. For the CDR3, the DNA is TGTGCCAGCAGTTACCAGGCCCGCTATGGCTACACCTTC. This codes for CASSYQARYGYTF.